This entry describes one TCR beta chain. The antigen remains undetermined. The assay was immunoSEQ multiplex PCR, and TCRdb's table has in-frame clones only and misses some. Of tens of thousands of clones in the sample, more than 70% were seen once. This sample stems from a study of T cells in localized non-small cell lung cancer. Germline lookup yields CDR1 MNHEY and CDR2 SVGAGI. V was clipped by 4 bases and J by 8 bases; unmatched bases: 8. The CDR3 runs to 14 residues. General observations from the study: Sequence data derive from only one tumor region, so heterogeneity remains possible. Researchers found a median around 57 of the top 100 tumor clones in adjacent lung.

The rearrangement uses TRBV6-5 and TRBJ1-2, with 9 bases lining up with TRBD1. Here the sequenced sample was peripheral blood, taken before any cancer treatment. This receptor was identified in a woman aged 35 to 69 with stage I squamous cell lung carcinoma. The CDR3 protein is CASSSDRGSGGYTF. The CDR3 region has the DNA TGTGCCAGCAGTTCGGACAGGGGTTCTGGAGGCTACACCTTC.